The rows below give T cell receptor beta chains drawn from one sample of a study of T cell clonotyping in hematopoietic cell transplantation. Measured with immunoSEQ multiplex PCR; TCRdb has only the in-frame clones, and not every one. The table records under 9,500 clones, 75% to 85% of them present only once. The input for sequencing was PBMCs, taken 180 days after allogeneic stem cell transplant. Receptor source: a female patient between 30 and 39 years old who had an allogeneic stem cell transplant, so the T cells may come from the graft donor. Some clones in this sample may be carry-over from other donors' samples. Both conserved end residues are part of each CDR3. Clone size is stated in some rows and not others, as once, few, many or a class when expanded.

V gene,clone size,J gene,CDR3 protein
TRBV19,once,TRBJ1-2,CASSINDNGGYGYTF
TRBV5-5,.,TRBJ2-1,CASSPTGDSYNEQFF
TRBV2,.,TRBJ1-1,CASRLGTNTEAFF
TRBV7-9,.,TRBJ1-2,CASSSGWVYGYTF
TRBV19,.,TRBJ1-1,CASSIVGMNTEAFF
TRBV6-5,.,TRBJ1-2,CASSRDSLNYGYTF
TRBV7-2,.,TRBJ1-3,CASSFGLAGTGNTIYF
TRBV28,.,TRBJ1-4,CASSLRDRVRKLFF
TRBV19,.,TRBJ1-1,CASSRPGQANTEAFF
TRBV20-1,.,TRBJ2-5,CSAESETQYF
TRBV30,.,TRBJ2-5,CAWSGGYSVTQYF
TRBV25-1,few,TRBJ1-1,CASSETANTEAFF
TRBV9,.,TRBJ1-6,CASSADGVLTGALHF
TRBV21-1,.,TRBJ2-2,CASSKRDPTGELFF
TRBV29-1,.,TRBJ2-7,CSVADFVFPSYEQYF
TRBV25-1,.,TRBJ1-2,CASSGKRYYGYTF
TRBV28,few,TRBJ2-3,CASMLSGGERDTQYF
TRBV7-2,few,TRBJ2-5,CASSRFRGAQETQYF
TRBV9,.,TRBJ2-1,CASSVGNLAGGGDEQFF
TRBV7-3,.,TRBJ2-3,CASSQSRALAQDTQYF
TRBV19,.,TRBJ1-5,CASRPAGTGDQPQHF
TRBV6-6,.,TRBJ2-3,CASSYWGGDVDTQYF
TRBV6-1,once,TRBJ1-1,CASSEIGVSTEAFF
TRBV5-1,.,TRBJ1-6,CASSLAVGGSPLHF
TRBV10-3,once,TRBJ2-3,CAIARSGWTDTQYF
TRBV13,.,TRBJ1-1,CASSDGRETEAFF
TRBV10-2,.,TRBJ2-7,CASRTQGVTSYEQYF
TRBV14,.,TRBJ1-2,CASSPNGLGRTNYGYTF
TRBV5-1,.,TRBJ1-4,CASRETNEKLFF
TRBV29-1,.,TRBJ1-1,CSVDLTGITEAFF
TRBV7-2,.,TRBJ1-5,CASSLSGRFQPQHF
TRBV2,once,TRBJ2-7,CASSPDPYSYEQYF
TRBV27,.,TRBJ1-1,CASSFNPGGTEAFF
TRBV11-3,.,TRBJ2-7,CASSFRSGAFYEQYF
TRBV11-2,.,TRBJ2-5,CASSPTRMGGETQYF
TRBV7-2,.,TRBJ1-3,CASSPGPTGRNTIYF